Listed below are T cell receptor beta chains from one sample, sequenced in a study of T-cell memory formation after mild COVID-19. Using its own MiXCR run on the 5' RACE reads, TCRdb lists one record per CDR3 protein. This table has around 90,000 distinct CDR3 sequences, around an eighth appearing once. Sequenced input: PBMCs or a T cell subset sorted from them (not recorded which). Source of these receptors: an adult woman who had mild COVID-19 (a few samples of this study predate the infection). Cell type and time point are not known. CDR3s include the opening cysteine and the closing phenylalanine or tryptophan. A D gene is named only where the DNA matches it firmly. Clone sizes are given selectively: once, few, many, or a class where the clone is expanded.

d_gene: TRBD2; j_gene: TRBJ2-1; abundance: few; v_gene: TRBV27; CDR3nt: TGTGCCAGCAGTTTATTTCTAGCGGGAGACAATGAGCAGTTCTTC; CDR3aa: CASSLFLAGDNEQFF
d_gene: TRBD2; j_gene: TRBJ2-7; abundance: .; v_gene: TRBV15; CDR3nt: TGTGCCACCAGCAGAGTTGCGGGAGCTGGCGAGCAGTACTTC; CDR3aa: CATSRVAGAGEQYF
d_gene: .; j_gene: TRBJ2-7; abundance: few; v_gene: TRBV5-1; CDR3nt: TGCGCCAGCAGCTTGTTTAGTAACGAGCAGTACTTC; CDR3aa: CASSLFSNEQYF
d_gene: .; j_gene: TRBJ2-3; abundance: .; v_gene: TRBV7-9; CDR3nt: TGTGCCAGCAGCCTCACAACTAGGGGCACAGATACGCAGTATTTT; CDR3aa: CASSLTTRGTDTQYF
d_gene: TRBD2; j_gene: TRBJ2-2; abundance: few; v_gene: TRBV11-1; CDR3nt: TGTGCCAGCAGCCCCAGCGGGGTCGGGGAGCTGTTTTTT; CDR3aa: CASSPSGVGELFF
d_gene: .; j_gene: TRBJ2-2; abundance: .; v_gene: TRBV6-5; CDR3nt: TGTGCCAGCAGTTACGACAGTGACACCGGGGAGCTGTTTTTT; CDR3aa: CASSYDSDTGELFF
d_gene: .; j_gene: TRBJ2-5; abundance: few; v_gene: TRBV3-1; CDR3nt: TGTGCCAGCAGCCAAGATGAGGCATACGAGACCCAGTACTTC; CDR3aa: CASSQDEAYETQYF
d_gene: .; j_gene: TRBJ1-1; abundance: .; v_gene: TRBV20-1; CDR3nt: TGCAGTGCTAGAGATTTGGGGGCGACTGAAGCTTTCTTT; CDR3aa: CSARDLGATEAFF
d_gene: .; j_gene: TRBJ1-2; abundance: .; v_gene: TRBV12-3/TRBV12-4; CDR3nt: TGTGCCAGCAGCCCGACACTGATTAGGGGCTACACCTTC; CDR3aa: CASSPTLIRGYTF
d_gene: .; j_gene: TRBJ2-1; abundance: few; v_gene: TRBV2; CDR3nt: TGTGCCACAAACCGGGGTTCGGGCTCGGCGCGAAACAATGAGCAGTTCTTC; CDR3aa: CATNRGSGSARNNEQFF
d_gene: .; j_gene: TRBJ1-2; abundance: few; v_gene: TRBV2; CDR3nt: TGTGCCAGCAGTGATGAGTTGTCCAGGGACCCTGGCTACACCTTC; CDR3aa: CASSDELSRDPGYTF
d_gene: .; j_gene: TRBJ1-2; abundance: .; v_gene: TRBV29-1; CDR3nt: TGCAGCGTTGAAGATCCCCAGGTGGGGTGGGCTGGCTACACCTTC; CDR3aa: CSVEDPQVGWAGYTF
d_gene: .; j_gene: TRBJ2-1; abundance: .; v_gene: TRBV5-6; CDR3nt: TGTGCCAGCAGCTTGGCGGTGGGACCCAACAATGAGCAGTTCTTC; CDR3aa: CASSLAVGPNNEQFF
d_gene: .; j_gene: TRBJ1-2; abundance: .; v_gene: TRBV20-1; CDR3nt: TGCAGTGCTCCCAGAGACGGGACGCGGGGCTACACCTTC; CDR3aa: CSAPRDGTRGYTF
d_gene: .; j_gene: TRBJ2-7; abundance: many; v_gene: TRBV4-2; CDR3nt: TGTGCCAGCAGCCAAGATGGAAGGACTGGCAACTACGAGCAGTACTTC; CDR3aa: CASSQDGRTGNYEQYF
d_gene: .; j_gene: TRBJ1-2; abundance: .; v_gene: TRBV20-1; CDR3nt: TGCAGTGCTGAGGGGGTCTTTGCGTATGGCTACACCTTC; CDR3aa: CSAEGVFAYGYTF
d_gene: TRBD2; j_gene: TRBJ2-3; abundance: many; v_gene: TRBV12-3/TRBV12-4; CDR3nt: TGTGCCAGCCGGGAAACTAGCGGGGCCCCCGATACGCAGTATTTT; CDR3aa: CASRETSGAPDTQYF
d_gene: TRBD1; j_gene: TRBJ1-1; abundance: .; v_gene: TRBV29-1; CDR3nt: TGCAGCGCGAGGACAGGGGCCACTGAAGCTTTCTTT; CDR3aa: CSARTGATEAFF
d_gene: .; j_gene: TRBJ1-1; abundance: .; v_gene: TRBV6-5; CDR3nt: TGTGCCAGCAGTTACCGGCTGGGAACTGAAGCTTTCTTT; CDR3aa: CASSYRLGTEAFF
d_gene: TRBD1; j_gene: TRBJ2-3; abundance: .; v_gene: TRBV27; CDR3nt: TGTGCCAGCAGTCTCCGGGACAGGGAGGCAGATACGCAGTATTTT; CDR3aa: CASSLRDREADTQYF